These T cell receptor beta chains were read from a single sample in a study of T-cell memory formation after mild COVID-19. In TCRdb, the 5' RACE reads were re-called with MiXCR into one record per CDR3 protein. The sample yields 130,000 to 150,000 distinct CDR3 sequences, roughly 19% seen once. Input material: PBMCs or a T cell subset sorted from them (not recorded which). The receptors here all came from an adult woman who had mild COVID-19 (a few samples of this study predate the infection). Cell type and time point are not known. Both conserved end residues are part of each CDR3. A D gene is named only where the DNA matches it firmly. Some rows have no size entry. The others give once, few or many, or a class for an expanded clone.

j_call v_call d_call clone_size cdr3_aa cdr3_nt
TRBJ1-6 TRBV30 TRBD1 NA CAWTSQGGSLHF TGTGCCTGGACCAGTCAGGGGGGATCACTCCACTTT
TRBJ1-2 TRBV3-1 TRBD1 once CASSQDSGTGSFFGYTF TGTGCCAGCAGCCAAGATTCGGGGACAGGGTCATTTTTTGGCTACACCTTC
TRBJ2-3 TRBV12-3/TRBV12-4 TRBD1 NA CASSLYRTGTTDTQYF TGTGCCAGCAGTTTATACAGGACAGGGACGACAGATACGCAGTATTTT
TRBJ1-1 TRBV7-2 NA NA CASSPLRGAYTEAFF TGTGCCAGCAGCCCCCTTAGGGGCGCATACACTGAAGCTTTCTTT
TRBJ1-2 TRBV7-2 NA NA CASSLGTRNYGYTF TGTGCCAGCAGCTTAGGAACCAGGAACTATGGCTACACCTTC
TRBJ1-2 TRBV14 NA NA CASSLTSRGYTF TGTGCCAGCAGCCTGACCTCTCGGGGCTACACCTTC
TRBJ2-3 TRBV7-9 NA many CASSPTGDTQYF TGTGCCAGCAGCCCGACGGGAGATACGCAGTATTTT
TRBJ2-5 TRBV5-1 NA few CASSLDLGTTQETQYF TGCGCCAGCAGCTTGGATTTAGGTACTACACAAGAGACCCAGTACTTC
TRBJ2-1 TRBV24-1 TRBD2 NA CATSATASGAINEQFF TGTGCCACCAGTGCCACCGCTAGCGGAGCTATCAATGAGCAGTTCTTC
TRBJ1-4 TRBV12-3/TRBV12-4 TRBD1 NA CASSNTGGALVKLFF TGTGCCAGCAGCAACACAGGGGGCGCATTGGTAAAACTGTTTTTT
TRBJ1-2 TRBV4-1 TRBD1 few CASSQVGQGYGYTF TGCGCCAGCAGCCAAGTCGGACAGGGTTATGGCTACACCTTC
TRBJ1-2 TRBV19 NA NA CATSGFNYGYTF TGTGCCACCTCAGGGTTTAACTATGGCTACACCTTC
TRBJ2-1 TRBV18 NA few CASSEISGFYNEQFF TGTGCCAGCTCAGAGATTTCAGGGTTTTACAATGAGCAGTTCTTC
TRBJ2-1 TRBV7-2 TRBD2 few CASSLGLAGLEQFF TGTGCCAGCAGCTTGGGACTAGCGGGACTTGAGCAGTTCTTC
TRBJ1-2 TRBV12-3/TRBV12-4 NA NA CASSLGTAQGYTF TGTGCCAGCAGTTTAGGGACAGCTCAGGGCTACACCTTC
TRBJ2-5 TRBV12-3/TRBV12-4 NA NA CASSLATETQYF TGTGCCAGCAGTTTGGCGACAGAGACCCAGTACTTC
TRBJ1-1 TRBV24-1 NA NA CATRPAGNTEAFF TGTGCCACCAGGCCCGCAGGGAACACTGAAGCTTTCTTT
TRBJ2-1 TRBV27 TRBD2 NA CASSFLTHTGGQFF TGTGCCAGCAGTTTCCTTACACACACGGGAGGGCAGTTCTTC
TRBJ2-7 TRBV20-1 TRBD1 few CSATGPANRGTYEQYF TGCAGTGCTACCGGACCCGCTAACAGGGGAACCTACGAGCAGTACTTC
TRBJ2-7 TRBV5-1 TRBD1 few CASSLQGDSYEQYF TGCGCCAGCAGCTTACAGGGGGACTCCTACGAGCAGTACTTC
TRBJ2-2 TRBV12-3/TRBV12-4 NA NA CASRLYTGELFF TGTGCCAGCAGGCTCTACACCGGGGAGCTGTTTTTT
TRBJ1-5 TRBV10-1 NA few CASSEFGWLLILPQHF TGCGCCAGCAGTGAGTTCGGATGGCTCTTGATTCTGCCCCAGCATTTT
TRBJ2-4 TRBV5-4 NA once CASSLTGRKNIQYF TGTGCCAGCAGCTTGACGGGCCGCAAAAACATTCAGTACTTC
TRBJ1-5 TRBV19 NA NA CASSPGLVIANQPQHF TGTGCCAGTAGTCCCGGCTTGGTAATAGCCAATCAGCCCCAGCATTTT
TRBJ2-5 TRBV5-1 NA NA CASRRTGQETQYF TGCGCCAGCCGTCGGACGGGTCAAGAGACCCAGTACTTC
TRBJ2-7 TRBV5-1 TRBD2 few CASSLAPASGGRSYEQYF TGCGCCAGCAGCTTGGCCCCCGCTAGCGGGGGAAGGTCCTACGAGCAGTACTTC
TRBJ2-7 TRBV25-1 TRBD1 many CASSDFGTGSEQYF TGTGCCAGCAGTGATTTCGGGACAGGGAGTGAGCAGTACTTC
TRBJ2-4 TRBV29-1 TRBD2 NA CSVGLRGARNIQYF TGCAGCGTTGGATTGCGGGGGGCGAGAAACATTCAGTACTTC
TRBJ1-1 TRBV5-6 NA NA CASSPGHRRDTEAFF TGTGCCAGCAGCCCAGGCCACCGGAGGGACACTGAAGCTTTCTTT
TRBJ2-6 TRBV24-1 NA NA CATSDLQRDSGANVLTF TGTGCCACCAGTGATTTGCAAAGGGACTCTGGGGCCAACGTCCTGACTTTC
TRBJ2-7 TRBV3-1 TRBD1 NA CASSQGTGPRGEQYF TGTGCCAGCAGCCAGGGGACAGGACCTCGCGGCGAGCAGTACTTC
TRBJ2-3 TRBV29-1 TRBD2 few CSVESSGRAGDTQYF TGCAGCGTTGAATCCAGCGGGAGGGCCGGAGATACGCAGTATTTT
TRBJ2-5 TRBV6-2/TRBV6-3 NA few CASSHVETQYF TGTGCCAGCAGCCATGTGGAGACCCAGTACTTC
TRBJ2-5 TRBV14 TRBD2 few CASSQGGLADQETQYF TGTGCCAGCAGCCAAGGCGGACTAGCGGACCAAGAGACCCAGTACTTC
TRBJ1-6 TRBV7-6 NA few CASSLDAGSYNSPLHF TGTGCCAGCAGCTTAGATGCTGGGTCCTATAATTCACCCCTCCACTTT
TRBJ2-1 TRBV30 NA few CAWSFKVWEQFF TGTGCCTGGAGTTTTAAGGTGTGGGAGCAGTTCTTC
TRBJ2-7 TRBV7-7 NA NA CASSLESEQYF TGTGCTAGCAGCCTGGAGTCCGAGCAGTACTTC
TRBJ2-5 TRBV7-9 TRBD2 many CASSPLAGGTRETQYF TGTGCCAGCAGCCCACTAGCGGGAGGGACGCGGGAGACCCAGTACTTC
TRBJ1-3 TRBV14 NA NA CASSQPTYLSGNTIYF TGTGCCAGCAGCCAACCCACCTACCTTTCTGGAAACACCATATATTTT
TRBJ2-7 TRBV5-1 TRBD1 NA CASSSYGTGKYEQYF TGCGCCAGCAGCTCCTACGGGACAGGGAAATACGAGCAGTACTTC
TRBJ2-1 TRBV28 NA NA CASRRDQPTTLTEQFF TGTGCCAGCAGGCGGGACCAACCTACTACCCTCACTGAGCAGTTCTTC
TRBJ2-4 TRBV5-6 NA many CASSYRTVLAKNIQYF TGTGCCAGCAGCTACAGGACAGTACTAGCCAAAAACATTCAGTACTTC
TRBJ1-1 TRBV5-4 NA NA CASSSARVRGRAFF TGTGCCAGCAGCTCGGCGCGGGTACGGGGTAGAGCTTTCTTT
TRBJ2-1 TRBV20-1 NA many CSAGTDYNEQFF TGCAGTGCCGGGACTGATTACAATGAGCAGTTCTTC